Shown below are 9 T cell receptor beta chains from a single sample sequenced in a study of blood T cell repertoires in COVID-19 (dated by TCRdb to between 2020 and 2021). Library construction relied on the immunoSEQ multiplex PCR assay. TCRdb carries this immuneACCESS record with in-frame sequences only. Its versions omit some clonotypes, under half of them owing to an unresolved V gene in the studies checked, with the rest unexplained. The sample includes 65,000 to 80,000 clones, with more than 90% observed a single time. Together, the top ten hold over 8% of the sample. Sequenced: peripheral blood. The receptors originated from a human donor in a cohort sampled during active COVID-19.

This chain links TRBV5-1 with TRBJ2-7; the D gene is possibly TRBD2 (6 bases). Trimming took off 4 bases at V and 1 base at J, with 15 bases between the two ends. The CDR3 consists of 15 residues. The germline gives CDR1 SGHRS, CDR2 YFSETQ. CDR3: CASSDGSGPSYEQYF. The CDR3 DNA follows: TGCGCCAGCAGCGACGGTAGCGGCCCATCCTACGAGCAGTACTTC.

The chain links TRBV27 to TRBJ2-7; 9 positions agree with TRBD1. The trim removed 5 bases at V and 1 base at J, leaving 12 bases unmatched. The CDR3 contains 17 residues. In germline, CDR1 is MNHEY, CDR2 SMNVEV (reference sequence). The CDR3 nucleotides read TGTGCCAGCAGTCCCCCCTCCGGGACAGGGAATTCCTACGAGCAGTACTTC. The encoded protein is CASSPPSGTGNSYEQYF.

The genes are TRBV6-2 or TRBV6-3 and TRBJ2-1, with TRBD2 matching over 10 bases. This CDR3 has 15 amino acids. Germline loops: CDR1 MNHEY, CDR2 SVGEGT. V lost 5 bases and J lost 9; bases outside the gene matches: 10. The CDR3: CASSPKTSGSTEQFF. In nucleotides, the CDR3 is TGTGCCAGCAGTCCCAAGACTAGCGGGTCTACTGAGCAGTTCTTC.

The chain employs TRBV5-1 and TRBJ1-4; tentative D call: TRBD1 (5 bases). Germline lookup yields CDR1 SGHRS and CDR2 YFSETQ. Trimming took 0 bases from V and 0 from J, leaving 6 bases between them. The CDR3 spans 15 residues. In DNA, the CDR3 is TGCGCCAGCAGCTTGGCGACAGCAACTAATGAAAAACTGTTTTTT. Amino acid sequence: CASSLATATNEKLFF.

The J gene is TRBJ2-3, the V gene TRBV19; the D gene is possibly TRBD2 (6 bases). Germline V gene lookup returns CDR1 LNHDA and CDR2 SQIVND (reference sequence). The V end lost 2 bases, the J end lost 7 bases, and 16 bases lay between the germline ends. This CDR3 region has 15 residues. DNA for the CDR3: TGTGCCAGTAGTATAATGGTCGGGAGCCAAAATACGCAGTATTTT. It codes for CASSIMVGSQNTQYF.

This clone has just one count. The V and J genes are TRBV19 and TRBJ2-7; 11 nucleotides match TRBD1. Per the germline V gene, CDR1 is LNHDA and CDR2 is SQIVND (reference sequence). CDR3 length: 14 amino acids. Trimming cost V 5 bases and J 4 bases; bases outside gene matches: 4. The CDR3 DNA is TGTGCCAGTAGTCCGGACAGGGGGCGATACGAGCAGTACTTC. Translating gives CASSPDRGRYEQYF.

The chain uses TRBV3-1 (or the pseudogene TRBV3-2) and TRBJ2-1; possibly TRBD2 for D (6 bases). The V gene lost 0 bases and the J gene lost 0 bases, with 12 bases spanning the gap. The CDR3 runs 17 residues. From germline, CDR1 is LGHDT and CDR2 YNNKEL (reference sequence). The CDR3 region is CASSQETGGVSYNEQFF. Here the CDR3 DNA reads TGTGCCAGCAGCCAAGAAACGGGCGGGGTCTCCTACAATGAGCAGTTCTTC.

This chain joins TRBV7-3 and TRBJ2-3; D unclear. The CDR3 is 15 residues long. From germline, CDR1 is SGHTA and CDR2 FQGTGA. With 1 base removed from V and 4 bases from J, the gap between germline ends came to 12 bases. CDR3 in amino acids: CASSLRLDGADTQYF. CDR3 in DNA: TGTGCCAGCAGCTTAAGGCTAGATGGCGCAGATACGCAGTATTTT.

The chain carries TRBV28 and TRBJ2-1; 7 bases are shared with TRBD2. Germline lookup yields CDR1 MDHEN and CDR2 SYDVKM. The ends lost 2 bases at V and 7 bases at J; junction bases unmatched: 2. The CDR3 covers 13 residues. The CDR3 is CASSLLGGNEQFF. CDR3 nucleotides: TGTGCCAGCAGTTTACTGGGGGGGAATGAGCAGTTCTTC.